This is a list of T cell receptor beta chains from one sample in a study of blood T cells in healthy people across ages. TCRdb fed the 5' RACE reads into MiXCR, producing one record per CDR3 protein. The table records 780,000 or so distinct CDR3 sequences, around 50% of them present only once. The sequenced sample consisted of blood. Receptors were obtained from a man aged 40-55 years in good health. CDR3s include the opening cysteine and the closing phenylalanine or tryptophan. The order of the fields is CDR3 DNA, CDR3 protein, clone size, J gene, V gene, D gene. A D gene is named only where the DNA matches it firmly. Rows may omit the clone size; those that give it use once, few, many or a size class.

DNA: TGTGCCAGCAGCCAAGATGGACGGGATGGGGAGACCCAGTACTTC
CDR3: CASSQDGRDGETQYF
size: NA
J: TRBJ2-5
V: TRBV14
D: NA

DNA: TGTGCCAGCAGTCTACATCGCACTAACTATGGCTACACCTTC
CDR3: CASSLHRTNYGYTF
size: NA
J: TRBJ1-2
V: TRBV27
D: NA

DNA: TGTGCCACCAGCAGAACCGGGATTAACAATGAGCAGTTCTTC
CDR3: CATSRTGINNEQFF
size: NA
J: TRBJ2-1
V: TRBV15
D: NA

DNA: TGCAGTGCTAGAGATAGTGGGGTTAAGCTCCGCTATGGCTACACCTTC
CDR3: CSARDSGVKLRYGYTF
size: NA
J: TRBJ1-2
V: TRBV20-1
D: NA

DNA: TGTGCCAGCAGTGTATCACAGGGGGCTCGAGTTAGCTCTCGTCAGGGGACCCAGTACTTC
CDR3: CASSVSQGARVSSRQGTQYF
size: NA
J: TRBJ2-5
V: TRBV6-1
D: TRBD1

DNA: TGTGCCAGCAGGGGACTAGCGAGGGGTATTAATGAGCAGTTCTTC
CDR3: CASRGLARGINEQFF
size: NA
J: TRBJ2-1
V: TRBV27
D: TRBD2

DNA: TGTGCCAGCAGTTTGACAGCAGGCGAGCAGTACTTC
CDR3: CASSLTAGEQYF
size: NA
J: TRBJ2-7
V: TRBV28
D: NA

DNA: TGCGCCAGCAGCTTGGTTGGCAGGGGCTCGGGGGAGCAGTACTTC
CDR3: CASSLVGRGSGEQYF
size: NA
J: TRBJ2-5
V: TRBV5-1
D: NA

DNA: TGTGCCAGCAGCTTAGCCGGGAGTGGGGCGATTGAGCAGTACTTC
CDR3: CASSLAGSGAIEQYF
size: NA
J: TRBJ2-7
V: TRBV11-2
D: NA

DNA: TGCGCCGGCAGCCATCCCCCGGGACAGGTGTACTTC
CDR3: CAGSHPPGQVYF
size: few
J: TRBJ2-5
V: TRBV4-1
D: TRBD1

DNA: TGTGCCGGCAGGGAAAGCCTGCTCAAGACTGAGCAGTACTTC
CDR3: CAGRESLLKTEQYF
size: once
J: TRBJ2-7
V: TRBV7-2
D: NA

DNA: TGTGCCAGCCAGCCGGGACAGGGGAATCATGAGCAGTTCTTC
CDR3: CASQPGQGNHEQFF
size: NA
J: TRBJ2-1
V: TRBV7-9
D: TRBD1

DNA: TGTGCCAGCAGCCCCGGTTCAGGGATTGACAATGAGCAGTTCTTC
CDR3: CASSPGSGIDNEQFF
size: NA
J: TRBJ2-1
V: TRBV7-6
D: NA

DNA: TGTGCCAGCGTGGGTAGCGGCTACGAGCAGTACTTC
CDR3: CASVGSGYEQYF
size: few
J: TRBJ2-7
V: TRBV6-5
D: NA

DNA: TGTGCCAGCAGCGGGTTACCGGGACAGGGGGCTGAATGGACTGAAGCTTTCTTT
CDR3: CASSGLPGQGAEWTEAFF
size: NA
J: TRBJ1-1
V: TRBV7-9
D: TRBD1

DNA: TGTGCCAGCAGCTCCTATGACAGCTCCTACGAGCAGTACTTC
CDR3: CASSSYDSSYEQYF
size: NA
J: TRBJ2-7
V: TRBV13
D: NA

DNA: TGTGCCAGCAGCCCTACCTACCCGCAGGATCAGCCCCAGCATTTT
CDR3: CASSPTYPQDQPQHF
size: NA
J: TRBJ1-5
V: TRBV7-2
D: NA

DNA: TGTGCCAGCAGCAATTGGGCCTGGACAGGCGAGGAGGAGACCCAGTACTTC
CDR3: CASSNWAWTGEEETQYF
size: NA
J: TRBJ2-5
V: TRBV21-1
D: NA

DNA: TGCAGCGTCCAGCCCCCCGGGGGAGGCTACACCTTC
CDR3: CSVQPPGGGYTF
size: few
J: TRBJ1-2
V: TRBV29-1
D: NA

DNA: TGTGCCAGCAGGACAAACAGGGACCACTTGCGCACCGGGGAGCTGTTTTTT
CDR3: CASRTNRDHLRTGELFF
size: few
J: TRBJ2-2
V: TRBV7-3
D: NA

DNA: TGTGCCAGCAGACGACCCCTGGACAGTACTGGGGCCAACGTCCTGACTTTC
CDR3: CASRRPLDSTGANVLTF
size: NA
J: TRBJ2-6
V: TRBV28
D: NA

DNA: TGCGCCAGCAGCCAAGATTTGGCGCGCGAGCAGTACTTC
CDR3: CASSQDLAREQYF
size: many
J: TRBJ2-7
V: TRBV4-1
D: NA

DNA: TGTGCCAGCAGAGGGGGGAGGGAAAAGCCTGGCTACACCTTC
CDR3: CASRGGREKPGYTF
size: NA
J: TRBJ1-2
V: TRBV5-6
D: NA

DNA: TGTGCCAGCAGCTTCTCCTTAGCGGAGCGCACAGATACGCAGAATTTT
CDR3: CASSFSLAERTDTQNF
size: once
J: TRBJ2-3
V: TRBV4-2
D: NA

DNA: TGTGCCAGCAGTTATAGGGGCCGCTATGGCTACACCTTC
CDR3: CASSYRGRYGYTF
size: NA
J: TRBJ1-2
V: TRBV27
D: NA

DNA: TGTGCCAGCAGCCAAGCGTCGACGGGGGAGACCCAGTACTTC
CDR3: CASSQASTGETQYF
size: once
J: TRBJ2-5
V: TRBV6-6
D: NA

DNA: TGTGCCAGCAGCCCGGCGGCCGGCCGGTTGGGGGATGAAAAACTGTTTTTT
CDR3: CASSPAAGRLGDEKLFF
size: NA
J: TRBJ1-4
V: TRBV4-2
D: NA

DNA: TGTGCCAGCAGCGACCCCGGGTTCACAGATACGCAGTATTTT
CDR3: CASSDPGFTDTQYF
size: few
J: TRBJ2-3
V: TRBV7-9
D: NA

DNA: TGTGCCAGCAGCCCGTCACACTATGGCTACACCTTC
CDR3: CASSPSHYGYTF
size: NA
J: TRBJ1-2
V: TRBV4-2
D: NA

DNA: TGCAGCGTTGGGCTGCTGACAGGGAACTATGGCTACACCTTC
CDR3: CSVGLLTGNYGYTF
size: NA
J: TRBJ1-2
V: TRBV29-1
D: TRBD1

DNA: TGTGCCACCAGCAGAGCTGTGGGCAACTTGGATACGCAGTATTTT
CDR3: CATSRAVGNLDTQYF
size: few
J: TRBJ2-3
V: TRBV15
D: NA

DNA: TGTGCCATCAGTGAGAATGGTCAGCCCCAGCATTTT
CDR3: CAISENGQPQHF
size: NA
J: TRBJ1-5
V: TRBV10-3
D: NA

DNA: TGTGCCAGCAGTTTCTTATATGGACTAGTAGGGGGGGGAGACTACGAGCAGTACTTC
CDR3: CASSFLYGLVGGGDYEQYF
size: NA
J: TRBJ2-7
V: TRBV28
D: NA

DNA: TGTGCCAGCAGCCCCACCCTATTCGAGCAGTACTTC
CDR3: CASSPTLFEQYF
size: NA
J: TRBJ2-7
V: TRBV7-2
D: NA

DNA: TGTGCCAGCAGCTCCGCCGGCCAGGGTCGTCAGCCCCAGCATTTT
CDR3: CASSSAGQGRQPQHF
size: NA
J: TRBJ1-5
V: TRBV7-8
D: NA

DNA: TGTGCCAGCAGCCAAGTAACGGCAGGCTACACCTTC
CDR3: CASSQVTAGYTF
size: NA
J: TRBJ1-2
V: TRBV3-1
D: NA

DNA: TGTGCCAGCAGCCAAGATATAGGGCAGGCGGGTGAGCAGTTCTTC
CDR3: CASSQDIGQAGEQFF
size: few
J: TRBJ2-1
V: TRBV4-2
D: NA

DNA: TGCGCCAGCAGCTTGTTAGGAGGGGGCGTCCCCCCTGGGGCCAACGTCCTGACTTTC
CDR3: CASSLLGGGVPPGANVLTF
size: few
J: TRBJ2-6
V: TRBV5-1
D: NA

DNA: TGTGCCAGCAGCCAAGATCAGGAGTATGAAAAACTGTTTTTT
CDR3: CASSQDQEYEKLFF
size: NA
J: TRBJ1-4
V: TRBV3-1
D: NA

DNA: TGCAGCGTTGCCGGGACTGAGAACACTGAAGCTTTCTTT
CDR3: CSVAGTENTEAFF
size: NA
J: TRBJ1-1
V: TRBV29-1
D: NA